One and the same sample provided the 30 T cell receptor beta chains below, sequenced in a study of radiation and T cells in renal cell carcinoma. The sample's time point: baseline pretreatment blood. The treatment: 15 Gy SBRT to primary tumor, nephrectomy 4 weeks later. This table comes from immunoSEQ multiplex PCR, and its TCRdb copy is limited to in-frame clones, with some not included. Of 130,000 to 150,000 clones detected, roughly nine tenths appear once; the ten largest clones hold 4.1%. This specimen consisted of blood, obtained from a patient whose treatment included radiotherapy and nephrectomy. These receptors originate from a woman in her seventies with renal cell carcinoma.

This clone was seen just once. The chain uses TRBV7-9 and TRBJ1-3; D is unclear. The V and J ends lost 3 bases and 1 base respectively, with 4 bases between them. CDR3 length: 13 amino acids. Looked up from germline, CDR1 is SEHNR and CDR2 is FQNEAQ (reference sequence). Written as DNA, the CDR3 is TGTGCCAGCAGCTTGGGGTCTGGAAACACCATATATTTT. This codes for CASSLGSGNTIYF. The variable domain in full, with the rest retrieved from reference TRBV7-9 and TRBJ1-3, is DTGVSQNPRHKITKRGQNVTFRCDPISEHNRLYWYRQTLGQGPEFLTYFQNEAQLEKSRLLSDRFSAERPKGSFSTLEIQRTEQGDSAMYLCASSLGSGNTIYFGEGSWLTVV.

V and J are TRBV15 and TRBJ1-1, with TRBD1 matching 12 bases. The V segment lost 3 bases and the J segment 10 bases; nucleotides outside the gene matches: 9. There are 15 residues in the CDR3. The germline gives CDR1 LNHNV, CDR2 YYDKDF (reference sequence). The CDR3 spells CATSRGTGGRLGAFF. The CDR3 DNA is TGTGCCACCAGCAGGGGGACAGGGGGCCGGTTAGGAGCTTTCTTT.

The gene calls are TRBV4-1 and TRBJ2-1, with a tentative D call TRBD2 (5 bases). V shed 2 bases and J shed 5 bases, with 13 bases lying between them. CDR3 length: 15 residues. Germline V gene sequence: CDR1 MGHRA, CDR2 YSYEKL. In nucleotides, the CDR3 is TGCGCCAGCAGCCAAAAAAGAGGACTTAACAATGAGCAGTTCTTC. It yields the protein CASSQKRGLNNEQFF.

The genes are TRBV10-3 and TRBJ2-7; D not resolved. Per germline, CDR1 ENHRY and CDR2 SYGVKD. Trimming shortened V by 10 bases and J by 0 bases, and 10 bases separated the two germline ends. CDR3 length equals 12 residues. CDR3 nucleotide sequence: TGTGCCACGCGGTATAACTCCTACGAGCAGTACTTC. Its translation: CATRYNSYEQYF.

The V call is TRBV21-1, the J call TRBJ1-2. TRBV21-1 constitutes a pseudogene. CDR3 size: 14 residues. The CDR3 DNA is TGTGCCAGCAGCAACGAGGGGAGCAGTTGTGGCTACACCTTC. It is translated as CASSNEGSSCGYTF.

The rearrangement uses TRBV6-5 and TRBJ2-7; D gene uncertain. Germline lookup yields CDR1 MNHEY and CDR2 SVGAGI. V was shortened by 7 bases and J by 0 bases, with 13 bases between the two germline ends. The CDR3 runs to 14 residues. The DNA of the CDR3 is TGTGCCAGCACAGTCGACTGGTCCTCCTACGAGCAGTACTTC. This sequence encodes CASTVDWSSYEQYF.

This chain links TRBV7-2 with TRBJ1-1; 7 nucleotides line up with TRBD1. Germline loops: CDR1 SGHTA, CDR2 FQGNSA. V lost 4 bases, J lost 4 bases, and 6 bases stayed unmatched. There are 14 residues in the CDR3. This CDR3 is CASSSRQGSTEAFF. As DNA, the CDR3 is TGTGCCAGCAGCTCCCGACAGGGCAGCACTGAAGCTTTCTTT.

V usage is TRBV10-1 and J usage is TRBJ2-7; weak D call: TRBD2 (5 bases). Germline V gene sequence: CDR1 WNHNN, CDR2 SYGVQD (reference sequence). Trimming took 6 bases from V and 1 from J, leaving 7 bases between them. The CDR3 length is 12 residues. As DNA, the CDR3 is TGCGCCAGCAGATCGGGGTCCTACGAGCAGTACTTC. This sequence encodes CASRSGSYEQYF.

This chain uses TRBV28 with TRBJ2-3, with 7 bases identical to TRBD1. The CDR3 runs to 17 residues. CDR1 is MDHEN, CDR2 SYDVKM, per germline. Trimming took 10 bases from V and 1 from J; bases not matched to a gene: 17. CDR3 amino acids: CATVHQGVVRGTDTQYF. The CDR3 region has the DNA TGTGCCACCGTACACCAGGGGGTTGTTAGGGGCACAGATACGCAGTATTTT.

The rearrangement links TRBV6-1 to TRBJ2-2; possible D gene TRBD2, 5 bases. Germline V lookup: CDR1 MNHNS, CDR2 SASEGT. V dropped 3 bases and J dropped 6 bases, with 8 bases sitting between them. The CDR3 totals 13 residues. CDR3: CASSERVAGELFF. DNA of the CDR3: TGTGCCAGCAGTGAGAGGGTCGCCGGGGAGCTGTTTTTT.

This clone was seen a few times. The V call is TRBV5-1, the J call TRBJ1-6, with TRBD1 as a possible D gene (5 bases). Per germline, CDR1 SGHRS and CDR2 YFSETQ. The V gene lost 2 bases and the J gene lost 7 bases, with 7 bases spanning the gap. This CDR3 is built from 13 residues. The CDR3 here is CASSFKGNSPLHF. The DNA of the CDR3 is TGCGCCAGCAGCTTTAAGGGGAATTCACCCCTCCACTTT.

V usage is TRBV11-2 and J usage is TRBJ1-2; D is ambiguous. The CDR3 has 14 residues. CDR1 and CDR2 from the germline V gene are SGHAT and FQNNGV. Trimming stripped 2 bases from V and 1 base from J, with 8 bases between. The CDR3 region has the DNA TGTGCCAGCAGCTTACGGCGGAGTAACTATGGCTACACCTTC. Protein: CASSLRRSNYGYTF.

This clone was seen only a few times. V is TRBV7-9 and J is TRBJ1-1; D gene uncertain. Trimming cost V 3 bases and J 8 bases, with 10 bases left between them. In germline, CDR1 is SEHNR, CDR2 FQNEAQ (reference sequence). The CDR3 is 12 amino acids. CDR3 in DNA: TGTGCCAGCAGCTTCGACAATTGGGAAGCTTTCTTT. This translates into CASSFDNWEAFF.

CDR3 in amino acids: CASSIGLAGGPVSDTQYF. CDR3 DNA sequence: TGTGCCAGTAGTATAGGACTAGCGGGGGGGCCGGTGTCAGATACGCAGTATTTT. The V gene is TRBV19, the J gene TRBJ2-3; 14 nucleotides line up with TRBD2. This CDR3 is built from 18 residues. Unmatched junction bases numbered 7, after V lost 1 base and J lost 4 bases. From germline, CDR1 is LNHDA and CDR2 SQIVND (reference sequence).

V usage is TRBV6-1 and J usage is TRBJ1-1; a possible D gene is TRBD1 (5 bases). With 8 bases removed from V and 1 base from J, the gap between germline ends came to 14 bases. The CDR3 runs to 14 residues. The germline gives CDR1 MNHNS, CDR2 SASEGT. The CDR3 coding sequence is TGTGCCAGCGCCAGGCTGCAGGGGAACACTGAAGCTTTCTTT. Translating it yields CASARLQGNTEAFF.

This rearrangement joins TRBV4-3 to TRBJ2-1; unclear D gene. From germline, CDR1 is LGHNA and CDR2 YSLEER. This CDR3 contains 14 residues. Trimming took 4 bases from V and 3 from J, leaving 10 bases between them. The CDR3 loop reads CASSPSRHYNEQFF. The CDR3 bases are TGCGCCAGCAGCCCCTCAAGACACTACAATGAGCAGTTCTTC.

The J gene is TRBJ1-3, the V gene TRBV5-6; D remains ambiguous. The CDR3 sequence is 12 residues long. V was clipped by 1 base and J by 15 bases, with 14 bases between them. Looked up from germline, CDR1 is SGHDT and CDR2 is YYEEEE. In DNA form, the CDR3 reads TGTGCCAGCAGCTTGAACAGCCGCGCGGCATATTTT. Its translation: CASSLNSRAAYF.

The chain combines TRBV5-1 with TRBJ2-7; 7 bases are shared with TRBD1. The CDR3 is 13 residues long. Germline values: CDR1 SGHRS, CDR2 YFSETQ. With 1 base clipped from V and 7 bases from J, the junction kept 5 bases outside the gene matches. CDR3 loop: CASSLPLRGEQYF. CDR3 bases: TGCGCCAGCAGCTTGCCCCTCAGGGGGGAGCAGTACTTC.

The chain couples TRBV4-1 to TRBJ2-3; D is perhaps TRBD2 (5 bases). CDR1 MGHRA and CDR2 YSYEKL come from the germline V gene. The CDR3 runs to 14 residues. With 2 bases removed from V and 2 bases from J, the gap between germline ends came to 8 bases. The chain's CDR3 is CASSQPDYTDTQYF. Here the CDR3 DNA reads TGCGCCAGCAGCCAACCCGACTACACAGATACGCAGTATTTT.

V and J are TRBV30 and TRBJ2-5, with 8 bases fitting TRBD1. This CDR3 is built from 19 residues. Germline V gene data show CDR1 as GTSNPN and CDR2 as SVGIG (reference sequence). Unmatched junction bases numbered 22, after V lost 2 bases and J lost 5 bases. The CDR3 sequence is CAWSFPPGQVWPRGETQYF. The CDR3 region has the DNA TGTGCCTGGAGTTTCCCACCGGGACAGGTCTGGCCCAGGGGCGAGACCCAGTACTTC.

The V gene is TRBV7-8, the J gene TRBJ1-5, with D tentatively TRBD1 (5 bases). CDR1 and CDR2 (germline): SGHVS, FQNEAQ. Trimming left V 1 base short and J 11 bases short, with 18 bases between. The length of the CDR3 is 15 residues. CDR3 nucleotide sequence: TGTGCCAGCAGCTTAGGGGATAGGGACCGGGCGACCCAGCATTTT. The encoded protein is CASSLGDRDRATQHF.

Only a few counts were recorded for this clone. The chain is built from TRBV9 and TRBJ1-1, with TRBD1 matching over 9 bases. The CDR3 covers 14 residues. Germline V CDR1 and CDR2: SGDLS, YYNGEE. The V segment lost 6 bases and the J segment 4 bases; nucleotides outside the gene matches: 7. Here the CDR3 reads CASNKQGAGTEAFF. CDR3 DNA: TGTGCCAGCAACAAACAGGGGGCTGGCACTGAAGCTTTCTTT.

This chain joins TRBV15 and TRBJ2-3; possible D gene TRBD1, 6 bases. Germline V gives CDR1 LNHNV, CDR2 YYDKDF (reference sequence). The CDR3 totals 18 residues. V gave up 0 bases and J gave up 3 bases, with 19 bases separating them. CDR3 in amino acids: CATSRDLKQGVGTDTQYF. CDR3 coding DNA: TGTGCCACCAGCAGAGATCTTAAACAGGGAGTTGGTACAGATACGCAGTATTTT.

The chain uses TRBV9 and TRBJ2-3; unclear D gene. This CDR3 region has 15 residues. V lost 0 bases to trimming and J lost 0 bases, with 8 bases between them. Germline V gene lookup returns CDR1 SGDLS and CDR2 YYNGEE. CDR3 sequence (DNA): TGTGCCAGCAGCGTAGCGATGACTAGCACAGATACGCAGTATTTT. Protein sequence: CASSVAMTSTDTQYF.

The CDR3 bases are TGTGCCAGTAGCGGGGGGGCCTACGAGCAGTACTTC. It translates to CASSGGAYEQYF. This chain uses TRBV19 with TRBJ2-7; 8 bases line up with TRBD2. This CDR3 is built from 12 residues. Germline CDR1 is LNHDA and CDR2 is SQIVND (reference sequence). The V segment lost 6 bases and the J segment 2 bases; nucleotides outside the gene matches: 0.

CDR3: CASSLMDRVNEQFF. CDR3 DNA: TGTGCCAGCAGCTTAATGGACAGGGTCAATGAGCAGTTCTTC. V is TRBV7-8 and J is TRBJ2-1; 8 nucleotides agree with TRBD1. The germline V gene encodes CDR1 SGHVS and CDR2 FQNEAQ. J was trimmed by 6 bases and V by 2 bases; bases with no gene match: 3. The CDR3 contains 14 residues. The full variable domain, completed using reference TRBV7-8 and TRBJ2-1, is GAGVSQSPRYKVAKRGQDVALRCDPISGHVSLFWYQQALGQGPEFLTYFQNEAQLDKSGLPSDRFFAERPEGSVSTLKIQRTQQEDSAVYLCASSLMDRVNEQFFGPGTRLTVL.

The rearrangement links TRBV7-9 to TRBJ2-3; TRBD2 matches 8 bases. The CDR3 is 15 residues long. V was pared by 5 bases and J by 1 base, with 5 bases of the junction left unmatched. Germline CDR1 SEHNR, CDR2 FQNEAQ (reference sequence). Written as DNA, the CDR3 is TGTGCCAGCAGCACGACTAGCGCGGGCACAGATACGCAGTATTTT. Amino acids: CASSTTSAGTDTQYF.

This chain joins TRBV5-1 and TRBJ2-5; TRBD2 might be the D (6 bases). The CDR3 consists of 16 residues. Trimming took 3 bases from V and 4 from J, leaving 19 bases between them. Germline assignment: CDR1 SGHRS and CDR2 YFSETQ. In DNA form, the CDR3 reads TGCGCCAGCAGCTCCTCCGGGGGAAGGGGCGGAGAGACCCAGTACTTC. Translation: CASSSSGGRGGETQYF.

The chain employs TRBV30 and TRBJ1-6; 7 nucleotides align to TRBD1. CDR3 length: 12 amino acids. J was trimmed by 5 bases and V by 5 bases; bases with no gene match: 0. Germline CDR1 is GTSNPN and CDR2 is SVGIG (reference sequence). CDR3 sequence: CAWDRDNSPLHF. In DNA, the CDR3 is TGTGCCTGGGACAGGGATAATTCACCCCTCCACTTT. The full variable domain, completed using reference TRBV30 and TRBJ1-6, is SQTIHQWPATLVQPVGSPLSLECTVEGTSNPNLYWYRQAAGRGLQLLFYSVGIGQISSEVPQNLSASRPQDRQFILSSKKLLLSDSGFYLCAWDRDNSPLHFGNGTRLTVT.

This sequence joins TRBV7-2 and TRBJ2-1, with 10 bases matching TRBD2. V dropped 5 bases and J dropped 3; count of bases not matched to a gene: 7. This CDR3 contains 16 residues. Germline V gives CDR1 SGHTA, CDR2 FQGNSA. The CDR3 sequence: CASSPSSGGNYNEQFF. The CDR3 region has the DNA TGTGCCAGCAGCCCGAGTAGCGGGGGGAACTACAATGAGCAGTTCTTC.